This TCR beta chain was recovered during a study of cytomegalovirus exposure and HLA in healthy donors. In the PCR, 60 Vbeta and 13 Jbeta primers were used. Assay: immunoSEQ multiplex PCR; the TCRdb copy retains only in-frame clones and omits some. The sample yields about 130,000 clones, approximately 80% seen once. The CDR3 sequence is 13 residues long. Germline CDR1 reads SGHVS; CDR2 reads FQNEAQ. V lost 5 bases, J lost 0 bases, and 6 bases lay in between. Sequencing was done on a sample of PBMCs. J is TRBJ2-3 and V is TRBV7-8; no firm D call. The TCR sequence derives from a female donor in good health and CMV-seronegative. The CDR3 DNA is TGTGCCAGCAGCCGCACTAGCACAGATACGCAGTATTTT. It yields the protein CASSRTSTDTQYF.